The 18 T cell receptor beta chains below were found in one sample sequenced in a study of blood T cell repertoires in COVID-19. The assay was immunoSEQ multiplex PCR, and TCRdb's table has in-frame clones only and misses some. The sample shows 75,000 to 95,000 clones, 90% to 95% of them seen only once. Source material: peripheral blood. These TCRs come from a man in his 60s with acute or convalescent COVID-19.

The V gene is TRBV21-1, the J gene TRBJ2-7; the table gives TRBD1 as D, unverified against the DNA. TRBV21-1 is labeled a pseudogene. The length of the CDR3 is 16 residues. CDR3 DNA sequence: TGTGCCAGCAGCAAAAGGAGGGGACAGGGTCGCTACGAGCAGTACTTC. Its translation: CASSKRRGQGRYEQYF.

The chain links TRBV10-3 to TRBJ2-3, with D possibly TRBD2 on 6 matching bases. Germline V lookup: CDR1 ENHRY, CDR2 SYGVKD. This CDR3 has 15 amino acids. Trimming took 10 bases from V and 1 from J, leaving 18 bases between them. Here the CDR3 reads CATLGGPQGTDTQYF. The CDR3 DNA is TGTGCCACCCTTGGAGGGCCCCAGGGCACAGATACGCAGTATTTT.

The rearrangement links TRBV5-5 to TRBJ2-5, with a tentative D call TRBD2 (5 bases). Trimming took off 0 bases at V and 4 bases at J, with 7 bases between the two ends. Germline loops: CDR1 SGHKS, CDR2 YYEKEE (reference sequence). The CDR3 consists of 13 residues. CDR3 sequence: CASSLASGETQYF. CDR3 nucleotides: TGTGCCAGCAGCTTGGCCAGCGGAGAGACCCAGTACTTC.

The V call is TRBV3-1 (or the pseudogene TRBV3-2), the J call TRBJ1-2; TRBD1 matches at 8 bases. Looked up from germline, CDR1 is LGHDT and CDR2 is YNNKEL (reference sequence). The CDR3 length is 13 residues. Trimming at V came to 1 base and at J to 8 bases, leaving 3 bases not matched to a gene. The CDR3 coding sequence is TGTGCCAGCAGCCAAGGGACAGGGATAGGCTACACCTTC. This gives the protein CASSQGTGIGYTF.

J is TRBJ2-7 and V is TRBV5-1, with TRBD1 identical over 7 bases. This CDR3 region has 17 residues. The J segment lost 3 bases and the V segment lost 5 bases, leaving 17 bases of the junction unmatched. Germline-derived CDR1 and CDR2 are SGHRS and YFSETQ. The CDR3 is CASSYFPGTDLSYEQYF. CDR3 in DNA: TGCGCCAGCAGTTATTTTCCCGGGACAGACCTTAGCTACGAGCAGTACTTC.

The J gene is TRBJ2-5, the V gene TRBV9, with D tentatively TRBD2 (5 bases). There are 14 residues in the CDR3. The germline V and J ends were trimmed by 0 bases and 5 bases, with 11 bases remaining between them. CDR1 SGDLS and CDR2 YYNGEE come from the germline V gene. The CDR3 region is CASSVGEGRETQYF. CDR3 nucleotide sequence: TGTGCCAGCAGCGTAGGCGAGGGCAGGGAGACCCAGTACTTC.

This chain joins TRBV19 and TRBJ2-1; the match to TRBD1 covers 8 bases. Trimming cost V 3 bases and J 6 bases; bases outside gene matches: 1. There are 13 residues in the CDR3. The germline V gene has CDR1 LNHDA and CDR2 SQIVND (reference sequence). Written as DNA, the CDR3 is TGTGCCAGTAGTATCGGGACAGGCAATGAGCAGTTCTTC. It translates to CASSIGTGNEQFF.

The chain carries TRBV6-2 or TRBV6-3 and TRBJ2-3; no clear D. Trimming left V 3 bases short and J 4 bases short, with 11 bases between. CDR1 is MNHEY, CDR2 SVGEGT, per germline. CDR3 length: 14 residues. This CDR3 reads CASSYTRLPDTQYF. The DNA of the CDR3 is TGTGCCAGCAGTTATACCCGGTTACCAGATACGCAGTATTTT.

The V call is TRBV7-3, the J call TRBJ1-1; the D gene is possibly TRBD1 (6 bases). This CDR3 has 14 amino acids. Germline CDR1 is SGHTA and CDR2 is FQGTGA. With 2 bases removed from V and 1 base from J, the gap between germline ends came to 8 bases. For the CDR3, the DNA is TGTGCCAGCAGCTTATTCAGGGGGAACACTGAAGCTTTCTTT. It codes for CASSLFRGNTEAFF.

The chain employs TRBV11-2 and TRBJ2-2, with TRBD2 matching over 8 bases. The CDR3 has 15 amino acids. The ends lost 0 bases at V and 5 bases at J; junction bases unmatched: 2. Per germline, CDR1 SGHAT and CDR2 FQNNGV. The CDR3 DNA reads TGTGCCAGCAGCTTAGAAGGACTAGCTACCGGGGAGCTGTTTTTT. It specifies CASSLEGLATGELFF.

The chain carries TRBV19 and TRBJ2-5; 10 nucleotides line up with TRBD2. Germline V gene sequence: CDR1 LNHDA, CDR2 SQIVND (reference sequence). The CDR3 covers 15 residues. J gave up 1 base and V 10 bases, and 9 bases lay outside the gene matches. The CDR3 sequence: CAIFLGLAVQETQYF. Here the CDR3 DNA reads TGTGCCATATTCCTAGGACTAGCGGTCCAAGAGACCCAGTACTTC.

The chain combines TRBV6-2 or TRBV6-3 with TRBJ2-7; 7 bases agree with TRBD1. Germline V gives CDR1 MNHEY, CDR2 SVGEGT. The CDR3 consists of 14 residues. Losses at the gene ends were 5 bases for V and 3 bases for J; bases not matched to a gene: 7. The CDR3 spells CASSIEGTDYEQYF. In DNA form, the CDR3 reads TGTGCCAGCAGTATTGAAGGGACAGACTACGAGCAGTACTTC.

Regarding this clone: This sample includes further DNA sequences coding for the same CDR3. V gene TRBV19 combines with J gene TRBJ1-1; possible D gene TRBD1, 5 bases. The CDR3 contains 13 residues. V lost 2 bases to trimming and J lost 2 bases, with 6 bases between them. Germline-derived CDR1 and CDR2 are LNHDA and SQIVND (reference sequence). This CDR3 is CASSIQGNTEAFF. In DNA, the CDR3 is TGTGCCAGTAGTATACAGGGCAACACTGAAGCTTTCTTT.

The CDR3 region is CASSASPGEQFF. The CDR3 coding sequence is TGTGCCAGCAGTGCCTCCCCGGGTGAGCAGTTCTTC. The chain carries TRBV25-1 and TRBJ2-1; D gene ambiguous. V was cut by 4 bases and J by 9 bases, with 10 bases left in between. The CDR3 loop spans 12 amino acids. Germline assignment: CDR1 MGHDK and CDR2 SYGVNS.

V usage is TRBV6-5 and J usage is TRBJ2-1; 11 bases agree with TRBD1. V was clipped by 6 bases and J by 8 bases; unmatched bases: 9. CDR3 size: 15 residues. Germline V lookup: CDR1 MNHEY, CDR2 SVGAGI. This CDR3 is CASSSGTGGRDEQFF. CDR3 DNA: TGTGCCAGCAGCTCCGGGACAGGGGGTAGGGATGAGCAGTTCTTC.

CDR3 loop: CASSLSPTGAVYGYTF. CDR3 nucleotides: TGTGCCAGCAGCCTCTCCCCGACAGGGGCTGTCTATGGCTACACCTTC. The chain recombines TRBV27 with TRBJ1-2, with 8 bases identical to TRBD1. The V segment lost 6 bases and the J segment 4 bases; nucleotides outside the gene matches: 13. Germline CDR1 reads MNHEY; CDR2 reads SMNVEV (reference sequence). The CDR3 runs to 16 residues.

This rearrangement joins TRBV6-5 to TRBJ2-3; D is possibly TRBD1 (7 bases). The CDR3 is 16 residues long. CDR1 is MNHEY and CDR2 is SVGAGI in the germline V gene. V shed 0 bases and J shed 0 bases, with 10 bases lying between them. CDR3 coding DNA: TGTGCCAGCAGTTACTCCAGGGGGACTAGCACAGATACGCAGTATTTT. Protein product: CASSYSRGTSTDTQYF.

This clone has just a few counts. The V gene is TRBV7-9, the J gene TRBJ2-6; TRBD1 agrees at 7 bases. Looked up from germline, CDR1 is SEHNR and CDR2 is FQNEAQ (reference sequence). V shed 5 bases and J 0 bases; nucleotides not matched to a gene: 4. CDR3 length: 16 residues. The CDR3 sequence: CASSRDSISGANVLTF. The CDR3 DNA reads as TGTGCCAGCAGCCGGGACAGCATCTCTGGGGCCAACGTCCTGACTTTC.